Presented here are 26 T cell receptor beta chains from one specimen sequenced in a study of blood T cells in healthy people across ages. The authors ran a second PCR of about 6 to 12 cycles using a sample-barcoded 5' primer and a J-beta primer mix. MiXCR, applied by TCRdb to the 5' RACE reads, yields one record per CDR3 protein. The sample carries some 710,000 distinct CDR3 sequences, 20% to 25% recorded once. The material sequenced was blood. Receptor source: a man in his 70s in good health.

This clonotype has just a few counts. The J gene is TRBJ1-4, the V gene TRBV29-1; D not resolved. This CDR3 is 11 amino acids long. V was shortened by 4 bases and J by 8 bases, with 8 bases between the two germline ends. Germline CDR1 and CDR2: SQVTM and ANQGSEA. The CDR3 here is CSVVRGEKLFF. The CDR3 DNA sequence: TGCAGCGTTGTCCGAGGGGAAAAACTGTTTTTT.

This chain joins TRBV30 and TRBJ1-3; a weak D match, TRBD1 (5 bases). Germline V gene data show CDR1 as GTSNPN and CDR2 as SVGIG (reference sequence). This CDR3 contains 13 residues. The V gene lost 3 bases and the J gene lost 2 bases, with 8 bases spanning the gap. CDR3 residues: CAWSGGTGNTIYF. The DNA of the CDR3 is TGTGCCTGGAGCGGGGGGACTGGAAACACCATATATTTT.

The table lists this clonotype with a few counts. The chain combines TRBV6-5 with TRBJ1-6, with 7 bases matching TRBD1. Trimming took 6 bases from V and 5 from J; bases not matched to a gene: 7. The germline CDR1 and CDR2 sequences are MNHEY and SVGAGI. The CDR3 runs 15 residues. The CDR3: CASSQTGTDNSPLHF. Written as DNA, the CDR3 is TGTGCCAGCAGCCAGACCGGGACAGATAATTCACCCCTCCACTTT.

This clonotype was counted at least ten times. The chain uses TRBV5-1 and TRBJ2-3, with TRBD1 matching 7 bases. From germline, CDR1 is SGHRS and CDR2 YFSETQ. This CDR3 has 12 amino acids. Trimming at V came to 4 bases and at J to 10 bases, leaving 6 bases not matched to a gene. CDR3 nucleotides: TGCGCCAGCAGCAGTGGGACAGTCCCGCAGTATTTT. Its translation is CASSSGTVPQYF.

This clonotype was seen many times. This chain links TRBV12-3 or TRBV12-4 with TRBJ1-1; tentatively, D is TRBD1 (5 bases). This CDR3 is 14 amino acids long. The ends were cut back, 3 bases at V and 1 base at J, with 9 bases in the middle. The CDR3 loop reads CASSFRQGNTEAFF. The DNA of the CDR3 is TGTGCCAGCAGTTTTCGTCAGGGGAACACTGAAGCTTTCTTT.

The chain uses TRBV12-3 or TRBV12-4 and TRBJ2-5; weak D call: TRBD2 (5 bases). The end of the DNA aligns better with TRBJ2-7, so the J call may be wrong. The CDR3 has 15 amino acids. The CDR3 DNA is TGTGCCAGCACGGACGGGGTAACTCTCTCCTACGAGCAGTACGTC. Translating it yields CASTDGVTLSYEQYV.

In its sample, this clonotype was seen once. This chain joins TRBV20-1 and TRBJ2-3; TRBD2 is a possible D gene (6 bases). This CDR3 comprises 16 residues. The germline V gene has CDR1 DFQATT and CDR2 SNEGSKA (reference sequence). V lost 1 base, J lost 2 bases, and 16 bases lay in between. CDR3 loop: CSARVMGTGYTDTQYF. The CDR3 nucleotides are TGCAGTGCTAGAGTGATGGGGACTGGATACACAGATACGCAGTATTTT.

This rearrangement joins TRBV7-2 to TRBJ2-5; 9 bases are shared with TRBD2. Germline CDR1 SGHTA, CDR2 FQGNSA. The CDR3 has 15 residues. Unmatched junction bases numbered 6, after V lost 5 bases and J lost 2 bases. The CDR3 loop is CASSVSGGLQETQYF. Written as DNA, the CDR3 is TGTGCCAGCAGCGTGAGCGGGGGGCTTCAAGAGACCCAGTACTTC.

The chain has TRBV6-5 and TRBJ1-1; TRBD1 is a possible D gene (6 bases). Trimming shortened V by 2 bases and J by 6 bases, and 16 bases separated the two germline ends. There are 15 residues in the CDR3. Per the germline V gene, CDR1 is MNHEY and CDR2 is SVGAGI. CDR3: CASSYASDRLAEAFF. CDR3 in DNA: TGTGCCAGCAGTTACGCAAGCGACAGGCTAGCTGAAGCTTTCTTT.

This clonotype was detected ten times or more. The V and J genes are TRBV15 and TRBJ2-6; no definite D call. The germline V and J ends were trimmed by 0 bases and 1 base, with 10 bases remaining between them. Germline values: CDR1 LNHNV, CDR2 YYDKDF (reference sequence). The CDR3 covers 17 residues. The CDR3 spells CATSRDPIGSGANVLTF. CDR3 DNA sequence: TGTGCCACCAGCAGAGATCCAATCGGGTCTGGGGCCAACGTCCTGACTTTC.

This sequence joins TRBV7-2 and TRBJ2-1, with 13 bases fitting TRBD2. Germline CDR1 is SGHTA and CDR2 is FQGNSA. V lost 7 bases and J lost 7; bases outside the gene matches: 7. This CDR3 spans 15 amino acids. The CDR3 DNA follows: TGTGCCAGCATAAGACTAGCGGGGGGAGGTAATGAGCAGTTCTTC. Protein: CASIRLAGGGNEQFF.

The table lists this clonotype with many counts. The chain uses TRBV6-5 and TRBJ2-1, with 9 bases fitting TRBD2. The ends lost 5 bases at V and 6 bases at J; junction bases unmatched: 5. CDR1 and CDR2 from the germline V gene are MNHEY and SVGAGI. This CDR3 contains 14 residues. CDR3 bases: TGTGCCAGCAGTCGGCTAGCGGGACGCAATGAGCAGTTCTTC. It translates to CASSRLAGRNEQFF.

Many counts were recorded for this clonotype. J is TRBJ2-5 and V is TRBV20-1; D is undetermined. The CDR3 runs to 18 residues. CDR1 and CDR2 from the germline V gene are DFQATT and SNEGSKA (reference sequence). V was pared by 0 bases and J by 2 bases, with 22 bases between. CDR3 coding DNA: TGCAGTGCTAGAGATCGGTTGAGGCAGGCAGGTTTACAAGAGACCCAGTACTTC. Translated, it gives CSARDRLRQAGLQETQYF.

This clonotype was picked up a small number of times. One base away lies a much larger clone, so this may be a sequencing read error. V is TRBV28 and J is TRBJ2-5; D gene uncertain. CDR3 length: 10 amino acids. The germline gives CDR1 MDHEN, CDR2 SYDVKM. This chain's CDR3 is CASGREAQYF. The CDR3 nucleotides read TGTGCCAGCGGAAGAGAGGCCCAGTACTTC.

The rearrangement uses TRBV20-1 and TRBJ1-2, with 7 positions matching TRBD1. Losses at the gene ends were 3 bases for V and 2 bases for J; bases not matched to a gene: 3. CDR1 DFQATT and CDR2 SNEGSKA come from the germline V gene (reference sequence). CDR3 length: 13 residues. DNA for the CDR3: TGCAGTGCTAGGGGACAGATAAACTATGGCTACACCTTC. Its translation is CSARGQINYGYTF.

Only a few counts were recorded for this clonotype. The V call is TRBV5-1, the J call TRBJ2-3; D unresolved. The length of the CDR3 is 11 residues. The germline gives CDR1 SGHRS, CDR2 YFSETQ. Trimming removed 5 bases at V and 5 bases at J, with 6 bases between. CDR3 loop: CASRQLDTQYF. In DNA, the CDR3 is TGCGCCAGCAGACAGCTAGATACGCAGTATTTT. Together with reference TRBV5-1 and TRBJ2-3, the CDR3 gives the full variable domain: KAGVTQTPRYLIKTRGQQVTLSCSPISGHRSVSWYQQTPGQGLQFLFEYFSETQRNKGNFPGRFSGRQFSNSRSEMNVSTLELGDSALYLCASRQLDTQYFGPGTRLTVL.

The chain links TRBV21-1 to TRBJ1-2; TRBD1, the table's D call, was not compared with the DNA. TRBV21-1 is noted as a pseudogene. This CDR3 is 12 amino acids long. The CDR3 sequence is CASSKPPMGYTF. CDR3 DNA: TGTGCCAGCAGCAAACCCCCGATGGGCTACACCTTC.

This clonotype was picked up a small number of times. The rearrangement joins TRBV3-1 to TRBJ2-1, with 12 positions matching TRBD2. V trimming: 4 bases; J trimming: 5 bases; junction bases outside the gene matches: 6. The CDR3 has 16 residues. Germline V gene lookup returns CDR1 LGHDT and CDR2 YNNKEL (reference sequence). The CDR3 reads CASSPPSGGANNEQFF. The CDR3 DNA reads TGTGCCAGCAGCCCCCCTAGCGGGGGGGCCAACAATGAGCAGTTCTTC.

V and J are TRBV7-6 and TRBJ2-7; TRBD1 or TRBD2 may be the D gene (7 bases each). Trimming took 2 bases from V and 2 from J, leaving 13 bases between them. Per the germline V gene, CDR1 is SGHVS and CDR2 is FNYEAQ. This CDR3 comprises 15 residues. CDR3 sequence (DNA): TGTGCCAGCAGCTTAAGGGGGGGGACAGCCTACGAGCAGTACTTC. Translated: CASSLRGGTAYEQYF.

This clonotype was recorded at least ten times. The V gene is TRBV7-9, the J gene TRBJ2-7, with D unclear. Trimming removed 1 base at V and 2 bases at J, with 6 bases between. The CDR3 spans 13 residues. Germline V gives CDR1 SEHNR, CDR2 FQNEAQ (reference sequence). The CDR3 bases are TGTGCCAGCAGCTTAGGAGGACCCTACGAGCAGTACTTC. Protein: CASSLGGPYEQYF. The complete variable domain, with remaining parts taken from reference TRBV7-9 and TRBJ2-7, reads DTGVSQNPRHKITKRGQNVTFRCDPISEHNRLYWYRQTLGQGPEFLTYFQNEAQLEKSRLLSDRFSAERPKGSFSTLEIQRTEQGDSAMYLCASSLGGPYEQYFGPGTRLTVT.

This clonotype was found a few times. J is TRBJ2-4 and V is TRBV3-1; TRBD2 matches 7 bases. V lost 4 bases, J lost 1 base, and 4 bases stayed unmatched. Germline lookup yields CDR1 LGHDT and CDR2 YNNKEL (reference sequence). This CDR3 region has 15 residues. CDR3 in amino acids: CASSRLGGAKNIQYF. The CDR3 region has the DNA TGTGCCAGCAGCCGTTTGGGGGGGGCCAAAAACATTCAGTACTTC.

This clonotype was counted a few times. This chain joins TRBV5-1 and TRBJ2-5, with a tentative D call TRBD1 (6 bases). Germline V gene lookup returns CDR1 SGHRS and CDR2 YFSETQ. The V end lost 0 bases, the J end lost 2 bases, and 8 bases lay between the germline ends. The CDR3 loop spans 14 amino acids. The CDR3 sequence is CASSLEQGQETQYF. The CDR3 DNA sequence: TGCGCCAGCAGCTTGGAACAGGGACAAGAGACCCAGTACTTC.

This clonotype was seen more than once but under ten times. Mismatch with germline at one junction end may stem from a read error. The V and J genes are TRBV6-6 and TRBJ1-4; tentatively, D is TRBD1 (5 bases). Germline CDR1 is MNHNY and CDR2 is SVGAGI (reference sequence). CDR3 length: 14 amino acids. CDR3 region: CASRLTVTNEKPFF. The DNA for the CDR3 is TGTGCCAGCAGATTGACAGTAACTAATGAAAAACCGTTTTTT.

The rearrangement uses TRBV11-3 and TRBJ1-4; D unresolved. Trimming shortened V by 5 bases and J by 4 bases, and 11 bases separated the two germline ends. From germline, CDR1 is SGHNT and CDR2 YENEEA. This CDR3 has 14 amino acids. CDR3 nucleotide sequence: TGTGCCAGCAGCCGCAGCGGGGTTAATGAAAAACTGTTTTTT. Its protein product is CASSRSGVNEKLFF.

This clonotype came up a few times. The chain recombines TRBV3-1 with TRBJ1-1, with D possibly TRBD1 on 6 matching bases. The CDR3 contains 16 residues. Trimming cost V 4 bases and J 0 bases, with 15 bases left between them. Germline V gene data show CDR1 as LGHDT and CDR2 as YNNKEL (reference sequence). The CDR3 nucleotides read TGTGCCAGCAGCCTTTGGCGGGGGGGCATGAACACTGAAGCTTTCTTT. It encodes CASSLWRGGMNTEAFF.

The chain carries TRBV7-8 and TRBJ2-5; no clear D gene. Germline CDR1 reads SGHVS; CDR2 reads FQNEAQ. V was pared by 5 bases and J by 5 bases, with 9 bases between. This CDR3 comprises 12 residues. The CDR3 sequence is CASSLPVETQYF. Here the CDR3 DNA reads TGTGCCAGCAGCCTCCCCGTCGAGACCCAGTACTTC.